Following are 12 T cell receptor beta chains from one sample sequenced in a study of T cell changes during pregnancy in multiple sclerosis. TCRdb's copy holds only in-frame clones and misses some; the assay was immunoSEQ multiplex PCR. The table has about 23,000 clones, 70% to 90% seen once. This specimen consisted of CD4+ T cells from peripheral blood mononuclear cells, obtained in the first trimester of pregnancy. The source is a female donor in good health, enrolled as a control in a pregnancy study.

This chain links TRBV13 with TRBJ1-2, with TRBD1 as a possible D gene (5 bases). CDR3 size: 16 residues. The germline V and J ends were trimmed by 0 bases and 1 base, with 12 bases remaining between them. CDR1 and CDR2 from the germline V gene are PRHDT and FYEKMQ (reference sequence). DNA for the CDR3: TGTGCCAGCAGCTTAGGGCGACAGACAGTTAACTATGGCTACACCTTC. Translated: CASSLGRQTVNYGYTF.

The rearrangement uses TRBV9 and TRBJ1-2; D may be TRBD1 (6 bases). V was cut by 4 bases and J by 0 bases, with 7 bases left in between. Looked up from germline, CDR1 is SGDLS and CDR2 is YYNGEE. This CDR3 comprises 13 residues. Written as DNA, the CDR3 is TGTGCCAGCAGCCGGGACACTAACTATGGCTACACCTTC. It encodes CASSRDTNYGYTF.

The rearrangement links TRBV9 to TRBJ2-1; perhaps TRBD2 as D (5 bases). In germline, CDR1 is SGDLS, CDR2 YYNGEE. Trimming cost V 2 bases and J 6 bases, with 9 bases left between them. The CDR3 totals 13 residues. This CDR3 reads CASSVLGSNEQFF. For the CDR3, the DNA is TGTGCCAGCAGCGTCTTAGGGAGCAATGAGCAGTTCTTC.

The rearrangement links TRBV18 to TRBJ2-7, with D hard to call. The CDR3 is 13 residues long. Germline CDR1 is KGHSH and CDR2 is LQKENI. Trimming removed 2 bases at V and 5 bases at J, with 10 bases between. CDR3 nucleotides: TGTGCCAGCTCACCATTGAGCTCGGACGAGCAGTACTTC. It specifies CASSPLSSDEQYF.

The chain uses TRBV7-9 and TRBJ1-3; a possible D gene is TRBD1 (5 bases). CDR1 SEHNR and CDR2 FQNEAQ come from the germline V gene (reference sequence). Trimming left V 5 bases short and J 0 bases short, with 17 bases between. CDR3 length: 17 amino acids. CDR3 sequence: CASSHYRDLSSGNTIYF. The CDR3, as DNA: TGTGCCAGCAGCCACTACCGGGACTTAAGCTCTGGAAACACCATATATTTT.

This clone was observed a handful of times. The chain is built from TRBV6-5 and TRBJ1-5; TRBD1 might be the D (5 bases). Looked up from germline, CDR1 is MNHEY and CDR2 is SVGAGI. V lost 2 bases and J lost 4, with 15 bases in between. The CDR3 loop spans 16 amino acids. As DNA, the CDR3 is TGTGCCAGCAGTTACGTCGGGCCAGGGCAGAATCAGCCCCAGCATTTT. Protein sequence: CASSYVGPGQNQPQHF.

The table lists this clone with a count of one. This chain links TRBV6-6 with TRBJ2-5, with 7 bases matching TRBD1. CDR3 size: 14 residues. Germline V CDR1 and CDR2: MNHNY, SVGAGI (reference sequence). Trimming removed 6 bases from V and 2 bases from J; junction bases left unmatched: 6. As DNA, the CDR3 is TGTGCCAGCAGCTCTTCGACAGGGCAAGAGACCCAGTACTTC. It translates to CASSSSTGQETQYF.

This clone was picked up one time. The rearrangement joins TRBV29-1 to TRBJ2-7, with 7 bases matching TRBD1. Germline V gene sequence: CDR1 SQVTM, CDR2 ANQGSEA. Trimming removed 6 bases from V and 2 bases from J; junction bases left unmatched: 7. This CDR3 contains 13 residues. CDR3 DNA: TGCAGCGTCTCACGGACAGGCCCCTACGAGCAGTACTTC. It specifies CSVSRTGPYEQYF.

J is TRBJ2-7 and V is TRBV19; 7 bases are shared with TRBD1. Germline CDR1 is LNHDA and CDR2 is SQIVND (reference sequence). This CDR3 is built from 16 residues. With 3 bases clipped from V and 0 bases from J, the junction kept 8 bases outside the gene matches. The CDR3 region has the DNA TGTGCCAGTAGTATGGGGACAGATTTGAGCTCCTACGAGCAGTACTTC. Its translation is CASSMGTDLSSYEQYF.

This clone is classed as medium-sized. This chain connects TRBV19 to TRBJ1-5; maybe TRBD1 (5 bases). The CDR3 runs to 15 residues. From germline, CDR1 is LNHDA and CDR2 SQIVND (reference sequence). V lost 6 bases, J lost 1 base, and 13 bases lay in between. CDR3 DNA: TGTGCCAGTAGGGTACAGGCTTCGAGCAATCAGCCCCAGCATTTT. The encoded protein is CASRVQASSNQPQHF.

The gene calls are TRBV5-1 and TRBJ1-6, with 8 bases that match TRBD1. After removal of 5 bases from V and 5 bases from J, the junction contained 6 bases not matched to a gene. This CDR3 has 15 amino acids. Germline V CDR1 and CDR2: SGHRS, YFSETQ. The CDR3 is CASSTQGANNSPLHF. DNA for the CDR3: TGCGCCAGCAGTACCCAGGGGGCTAATAATTCACCCCTCCACTTT.

The genes are TRBV9 and TRBJ1-2; TRBD1 matches at 12 bases. Looked up from germline, CDR1 is SGDLS and CDR2 is YYNGEE. The trim removed 0 bases at V and 5 bases at J, leaving 5 bases unmatched. This CDR3 has 16 amino acids. The CDR3: CASSVEPGQGAYGYTF. CDR3 coding DNA: TGTGCCAGCAGCGTAGAACCGGGACAGGGGGCATATGGCTACACCTTC.